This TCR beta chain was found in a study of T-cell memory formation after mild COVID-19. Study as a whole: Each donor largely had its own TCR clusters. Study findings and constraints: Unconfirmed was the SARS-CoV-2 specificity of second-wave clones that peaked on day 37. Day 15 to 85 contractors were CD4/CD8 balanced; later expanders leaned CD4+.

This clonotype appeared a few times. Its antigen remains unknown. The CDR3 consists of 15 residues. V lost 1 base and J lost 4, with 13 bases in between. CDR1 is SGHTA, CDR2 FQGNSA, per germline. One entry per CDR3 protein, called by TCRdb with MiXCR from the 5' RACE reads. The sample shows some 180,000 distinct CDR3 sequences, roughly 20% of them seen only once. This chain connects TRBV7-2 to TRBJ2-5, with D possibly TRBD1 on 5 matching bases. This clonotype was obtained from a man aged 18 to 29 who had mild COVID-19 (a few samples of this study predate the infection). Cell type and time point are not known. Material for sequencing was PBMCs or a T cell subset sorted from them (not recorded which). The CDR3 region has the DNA TGTGCCAGCAGCTTAGGGGGCCAGGGTGGAGAGACCCAGTACTTC. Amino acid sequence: CASSLGGQGGETQYF.